This T cell receptor beta chain was sequenced during a study of OX40 agonist ivuxolimab in advanced cancers. Study-level results: Partial responders at 0.1-3.0 mg/kg had among the lowest clonal expansion.

For this clone: Its cognate antigen is unknown.

Germline V CDR1 and CDR2: SGHKS, YYEKEE (reference sequence). The V and J ends lost 0 bases and 1 base, in that order; junction bases with no gene match: 0. This CDR3 is built from 15 residues. Profiled with immunoSEQ multiplex PCR; TCRdb holds only in-frame clones, not every one. The sample has about 90,000 clones, around 87% seen once. Sequencing used CD4+ or CD8+ T cells sorted from blood, obtained in a trial of the OX40 agonist ivuxolimab. The TCR comes from an adult with an advanced solid tumor such as melanoma, head and neck, liver or kidney cancer. This sequence joins TRBV5-5 and TRBJ2-3, with 9 bases that match TRBD2. The CDR3 is CASSLGTSGTDTQYF. CDR3 coding DNA: TGTGCCAGCAGCTTGGGGACTAGCGGCACAGATACGCAGTATTTT.